A selection of T cell receptor beta chains follows, all from one sample in a study of T cells in Graves' hyperthyroidism and ophthalmopathy. Each CDR3 protein gets one entry after TCRdb re-called the multiplex PCR reads with MiXCR. The data contain some 620,000 distinct CDR3 sequences, around 15% of them singletons. Sequenced sample: blood. All receptors come from a woman in her 30s with Graves' hyperthyroidism. The CDR3 runs from the conserved cysteine through the conserved F or W. A D gene is named only where the DNA matches it firmly. Only some rows state a clone size, as once, few, many or a class for expanded clones.

size | J | D | V | DNA | CDR3
. | TRBJ1-5 | TRBD1 | TRBV18 | TGTGCCAGCTCACATTCGGGACAGAGGAATCAGCCCCAGCATTTT | CASSHSGQRNQPQHF
many | TRBJ2-7 | TRBD1 | TRBV7-2 | TGTGCCAGCAGCCCCGGACAGGTTCTAACCTACGAGCAGTACTTC | CASSPGQVLTYEQYF
. | TRBJ1-2 | TRBD1 | TRBV19 | TGTGCCAGTAGTCCTCAGTCACAGGGGGATGGCTACACCTTC | CASSPQSQGDGYTF
. | TRBJ1-1 | TRBD1 | TRBV28 | TGTGCCAGCGGTTTTACAGGGGGCCGCCGCACAGCTTTCTTT | CASGFTGGRRTAFF
. | TRBJ1-4 | TRBD1 | TRBV12-3/TRBV12-4 | TGTGCCAGCACCAGGACAGGGGATAATGAAAAACTGTTTTTT | CASTRTGDNEKLFF
many | TRBJ2-1 | TRBD2 | TRBV20-1 | TGCAGTGCAGAGCGGGAGCTCTATTACAATGAGCAGTTCTTC | CSAERELYYNEQFF
. | TRBJ2-1 | TRBD1 | TRBV3-1 | TGTGCCAGCAGCCAAAACAGGGGGCATGAGCAGTTCTTC | CASSQNRGHEQFF
many | TRBJ1-5 | . | TRBV2 | TGTGCCAGCAGTGAAATTTTTCCAGGGAATCAGCCCCAGCATTTT | CASSEIFPGNQPQHF
. | TRBJ1-5 | . | TRBV7-9 | TGTGCCAGCAGCGAGGCCGGACGGCCCAGGGAGCCCCAGCATTTT | CASSEAGRPREPQHF
. | TRBJ2-1 | TRBD2 | TRBV9 | TGTGCCAGCAGCGTCTGGACTAGCGGAGACAATGAGCAGTTCTTC | CASSVWTSGDNEQFF
many | TRBJ2-5 | . | TRBV3-1 | TGTGCCAGCAGCACCCGTTATGCCTCGGGGGAGACCCAGTACTTC | CASSTRYASGETQYF
few | TRBJ2-1 | . | TRBV10-3 | TGTGCCATCAGCGAGGGAAACTACAATGAGCAGTTCTTC | CAISEGNYNEQFF
many | TRBJ2-5 | TRBD2 | TRBV12-3/TRBV12-4 | TGTGCCAGCAGTCCTAGGCAGCGGGAGGGAGAGACCCAGTACTTC | CASSPRQREGETQYF
. | TRBJ2-1 | . | TRBV5-6 | TGTGCCAGCAGCTTGATTACGGACACCTACAATGAGCAGTTCTTC | CASSLITDTYNEQFF
. | TRBJ2-7 | . | TRBV27 | TGTGCCAGCAGTTTCAAACAGGGTTGGAACTACGAGCAGTACTTC | CASSFKQGWNYEQYF
. | TRBJ1-1 | . | TRBV19 | TGTGCCAGTAGTATAGGGCAGGGGATCACTGAAGCTTTCTTT | CASSIGQGITEAFF
many | TRBJ2-7 | TRBD1 | TRBV28 | TGTGCCAGCAGTTTGCTGGAACAGGGGAAGCAGTACTTC | CASSLLEQGKQYF
few | TRBJ1-1 | . | TRBV5-1 | TGCGCCAGCAGCTTGGATGGGGGTAGGTACACTGAAGCTTTCTTT | CASSLDGGRYTEAFF
few | TRBJ2-6 | . | TRBV20-1 | TGCAGTGCTAGAGTGCGGACCTCTGGGGCCAACGTCCTGACTTTC | CSARVRTSGANVLTF
. | TRBJ2-3 | . | TRBV5-1 | TGCGCCAGCAGCCCAACTAGAGCAGCAGATACGCAGTATTTT | CASSPTRAADTQYF
. | TRBJ2-7 | TRBD1 | TRBV27 | TGTGCCAGCAGTTCTATCCCCGGGACAGGATTACCCGAGCAGTACTTC | CASSSIPGTGLPEQYF
few | TRBJ2-3 | TRBD2 | TRBV5-4 | TGTGCCAGCAGCTTGGGACCACCGGGACTAGCGGGAGAGCTGGATACGCAGTATTTT | CASSLGPPGLAGELDTQYF
few | TRBJ2-3 | . | TRBV5-6 | TGTGCCAGCAGCGCGGGGGACATCACAGATACGCAGTATTTT | CASSAGDITDTQYF
many | TRBJ2-7 | TRBD1 | TRBV28 | TGTGCCAGCAGTTTCCTGAGGGGACAGGGGAATGTGCCGTACTTC | CASSFLRGQGNVPYF
. | TRBJ1-1 | . | TRBV7-9 | TGTGCCAGCAGCTTAGGTCGGGGACTGAACACTGAAGCTTTCTTT | CASSLGRGLNTEAFF
few | TRBJ1-1 | . | TRBV7-9 | TGTGCCAGCAGCCACAAGGACAGCACTGAAGCTTTCTTT | CASSHKDSTEAFF
few | TRBJ2-1 | . | TRBV27 | TGTGCCAGCAGTCGTGGGACCCTTCCCTACAATGAGCAGTTCTTC | CASSRGTLPYNEQFF
many | TRBJ1-5 | . | TRBV11-2 | TGTGCCAGCAGCTTAGGATGGGGACAGCCCCAGCATTTT | CASSLGWGQPQHF
many | TRBJ1-5 | . | TRBV28 | TGTGCCAGCAGTTTCTCCCGGTTGGGCAGAAGGGCCCAGCATTTT | CASSFSRLGRRAQHF
. | TRBJ2-1 | TRBD2 | TRBV7-2 | TGTGCCAGCAGCATCCCAGCGGGAGGGCCCGGCGACAATGAGCAGTTCTTC | CASSIPAGGPGDNEQFF
many | TRBJ1-3 | . | TRBV2 | TGTGCCAGCAGTGAATACGGCTCTGGAAACACCATATATTTT | CASSEYGSGNTIYF
few | TRBJ2-5 | . | TRBV9 | TGTGCCAGCAGCCCCGATGGGTGGGAGACCCAGTACTTC | CASSPDGWETQYF
few | TRBJ2-4 | TRBD2 | TRBV6-5 | TGTGCCAGCAGTTACGACGGGACTAGCAAGGGGCAAAACATTCAGTACTTC | CASSYDGTSKGQNIQYF
many | TRBJ1-2 | TRBD1 | TRBV18 | TGTGCCAGCTCACAGGGACAGATCTATGGCTACACCTTC | CASSQGQIYGYTF
many | TRBJ1-5 | . | TRBV6-2/TRBV6-3 | TGTGCCAGCAGGCTTGCGATAGGCAATCAGCCCCAGCATTTT | CASRLAIGNQPQHF
many | TRBJ2-1 | . | TRBV11-2 | TGTGCCAGCAGCTTAGGATCCCTCTACAATGAGCAGTTCTTC | CASSLGSLYNEQFF
many | TRBJ2-1 | . | TRBV5-8 | TGTGCCAGCCGCTGGAAGCGGGACAATGAGCAGTTCTTC | CASRWKRDNEQFF
many | TRBJ2-7 | TRBD1 | TRBV28 | TGTGCCAGCAGTCCACGGACAGGGAACTACGAGCAGTACTTC | CASSPRTGNYEQYF
few | TRBJ1-1 | . | TRBV2 | TGTGCCAGCAGTGAAGGCAGGGTGGCGAACACTGAAGCTTTCTTT | CASSEGRVANTEAFF
few | TRBJ1-6 | . | TRBV20-1 | TGCAGTGCTAGAGATACCGGCGGACTGAATTCACCCCTCCACTTT | CSARDTGGLNSPLHF
few | TRBJ2-4 | . | TRBV28 | TGTGCCAGCAGTTTACGGACAGAAATTCTAGCCAAAAACATTCAGTACTTC | CASSLRTEILAKNIQYF
. | TRBJ2-1 | TRBD2 | TRBV7-9 | TGTGTCAGCAGCTCCCCTAGCGGGAGGGCCCCCACTTCTTCCTACAATGAGCAGTTCTTC | CVSSSPSGRAPTSSYNEQFF
. | TRBJ1-1 | TRBD1 | TRBV5-1 | TGCGCCAGCAGTGCCGACAGGGGCACTGAAGCTTTCTTT | CASSADRGTEAFF
many | TRBJ2-7 | . | TRBV7-8 | TGTGCCAGCAGCCCCCCTGGATTGGGCGAGCAGTACTTC | CASSPPGLGEQYF
few | TRBJ1-2 | TRBD1 | TRBV19 | TGTGCCACCACCGGGACAGCGGACTATGGCTACACCTTC | CATTGTADYGYTF
. | TRBJ2-2 | TRBD2 | TRBV11-3 | TGTGCCAGCAGCCCTAGCGGGAGTACCACCGGGGAGCTGTTTTTT | CASSPSGSTTGELFF
few | TRBJ2-1 | TRBD1 | TRBV5-1 | TGCGCCAGCAGCTCCCGGGACAGATCGATATTAGCGATCAATGAGCAGTTCTTC | CASSSRDRSILAINEQFF
many | TRBJ2-7 | TRBD2 | TRBV12-3/TRBV12-4 | TGTGCCAGCAGTTTTGGCGGGAGGGCCCACGAGCAGTACTTC | CASSFGGRAHEQYF